The 18 T cell receptor beta chains listed next were all sequenced from one sample in a study of shared clonotypes between healthy human individuals. Generated by immunoSEQ multiplex PCR, the TCRdb table keeps only in-frame clones and is missing some. The sample lists 950,000 to 1,100,000 clones; about 75% were seen once. Sequenced input: memory CD4+ T cells sorted from blood. Subset described: CD45RA-negative fraction. These receptors were obtained from a man younger than 30 in good health.

This clone appeared a single time. The gene calls are TRBV7-9 and TRBJ2-1, with TRBD2 matching over 7 bases. The germline CDR1 and CDR2 sequences are SEHNR and FQNEAQ (reference sequence). The ends lost 4 bases at V and 6 bases at J; junction bases unmatched: 6. The CDR3 spans 14 residues. CDR3 region: CASSSPGGGNEQFF. In DNA, the CDR3 is TGTGCCAGCAGCTCACCGGGAGGCGGCAATGAGCAGTTCTTC.

The rearrangement links TRBV4-1 to TRBJ2-3; 7 bases line up with TRBD2. This CDR3 comprises 18 residues. From germline, CDR1 is MGHRA and CDR2 YSYEKL. The ends lost 0 bases at V and 3 bases at J; junction bases unmatched: 12. This CDR3 is CASSQDAASGVNTDTQYF. The CDR3 DNA sequence: TGCGCCAGCAGCCAAGATGCGGCAAGCGGGGTGAATACAGATACGCAGTATTTT.

The V call is TRBV6-5, the J call TRBJ1-5; TRBD1 might be the D (6 bases). CDR3 length: 15 amino acids. The V and J ends lost 2 bases and 6 bases respectively, with 14 bases between them. Germline CDR1 MNHEY, CDR2 SVGAGI. CDR3 region: CASSYRREGGQPQHF. In nucleotides, the CDR3 is TGTGCCAGCAGTTACCGGAGGGAGGGGGGTCAGCCCCAGCATTTT.

This clone was observed a single time. The V gene is TRBV5-1, the J gene TRBJ2-1; 12 bases line up with TRBD2. The CDR3 covers 19 residues. CDR1 SGHRS and CDR2 YFSETQ come from the germline V gene. V lost 5 bases and J lost 0; bases outside the gene matches: 12. The CDR3 DNA is TGCGCCAGCAGGAAATCTAGCGGGAGGGCCGATAGCTCCTACAATGAGCAGTTCTTC. Translated: CASRKSSGRADSSYNEQFF.

The chain recombines TRBV7-2 with TRBJ2-7; 7 positions agree with TRBD2. CDR3 length: 15 residues. Germline values: CDR1 SGHTA, CDR2 FQGNSA. Trimming at V came to 5 bases and at J to 4 bases, leaving 11 bases not matched to a gene. The CDR3: CASSRTGTTEYEQYF. As DNA, the CDR3 is TGTGCCAGCAGCCGCACCGGGACTACCGAATACGAGCAGTACTTC.

CDR3 coding DNA: TGTGCCAGCAGCTTGAAAGGGGCCGGGACAGCCGAGCAGTACTTC. This codes for CASSLKGAGTAEQYF. The J gene is TRBJ2-7, the V gene TRBV5-4; 7 bases match TRBD1. V shed 1 base, J shed 6 bases, and the junction held 10 bases outside the gene matches. The V gene's germline CDR1 is SGHNT and CDR2 YYREEE (reference sequence). This CDR3 is built from 15 residues.

This clone showed up just a few times. This chain connects TRBV6-6 to TRBJ1-6; 9 nucleotides match TRBD1. The germline V gene encodes CDR1 MNHNY and CDR2 SVGAGI (reference sequence). J was trimmed by 7 bases and V by 6 bases; bases with no gene match: 4. The CDR3 consists of 14 residues. The CDR3 DNA reads TGTGCCAGCAGAATCGGGACAGGGAATTCACCCCTCCACTTT. Its protein product is CASRIGTGNSPLHF.

The genes are TRBV5-1 and TRBJ2-3; 11 nucleotides agree with TRBD2. The length of the CDR3 is 17 residues. V was pared by 0 bases and J by 6 bases, with 9 bases of the junction left unmatched. The V gene's germline CDR1 is SGHRS and CDR2 YFSETQ. The CDR3 sequence is CASSLAASGGLGDTQYF. The CDR3 DNA sequence: TGCGCCAGCAGCTTGGCGGCTAGCGGGGGGCTTGGGGATACGCAGTATTTT.

The V and J genes are TRBV28 and TRBJ2-7; 9 bases are a match to TRBD1. In germline, CDR1 is MDHEN, CDR2 SYDVKM. This CDR3 is built from 15 residues. The trim removed 6 bases at V and 2 bases at J, leaving 8 bases unmatched. The chain's CDR3 is CASRGPGQGTYEQYF. The CDR3 coding sequence is TGTGCCAGCAGGGGACCGGGACAGGGAACCTACGAGCAGTACTTC.

The J gene is TRBJ2-7, the V gene TRBV7-2; the D call may be TRBD1 or TRBD2 (7 bases each). Germline CDR1 and CDR2: SGHTA and FQGNSA. CDR3 length equals 14 residues. V dropped 1 base and J dropped 5 bases, with 12 bases sitting between them. The DNA of the CDR3 is TGTGCCAGCAGCTTAGGGGCAGGGGGGGACGAGCAGTACTTC. Amino acid sequence: CASSLGAGGDEQYF.

The chain links TRBV29-1 to TRBJ1-2, with TRBD1 as a possible D gene (5 bases). Trimming took 2 bases from V and 6 from J, leaving 13 bases between them. There are 13 residues in the CDR3. Per the germline V gene, CDR1 is SQVTM and CDR2 is ANQGSEA. CDR3 region: CSVEPVTDDGYTF. CDR3 in DNA: TGCAGCGTTGAACCGGTGACAGACGATGGCTACACCTTC.

On this clone itself: This sample also contains other DNA sequences that code for the same CDR3. The J gene is TRBJ1-4, the V gene TRBV18, with TRBD1 matching over 8 bases. Germline V gene lookup returns CDR1 KGHSH and CDR2 LQKENI. This CDR3 is 14 amino acids long. J gave up 5 bases and V 6 bases, and 5 bases lay outside the gene matches. DNA of the CDR3: TGTGCCAGCTCGCCGGACAGGGTAAATGAAAAACTGTTTTTT. As protein: CASSPDRVNEKLFF.

The chain employs TRBV12-5 and TRBJ2-3; 11 nucleotides agree with TRBD2. V dropped 0 bases and J dropped 4; count of bases not matched to a gene: 3. CDR1 LGHNT and CDR2 FRNRAP come from the germline V gene. The length of the CDR3 is 16 residues. CDR3 residues: CASGLVLTSGADTQYF. CDR3 sequence (DNA): TGTGCTAGTGGTTTGGTACTGACTAGCGGGGCAGATACGCAGTATTTT.

The V call is TRBV6-5, the J call TRBJ1-1; maybe TRBD1 (5 bases). The CDR3 spans 12 residues. Trimming took 4 bases from V and 7 from J, leaving 10 bases between them. Germline values: CDR1 MNHEY, CDR2 SVGAGI. CDR3 coding DNA: TGTGCCAGCAGTTCGCAGGGTGGTGAAGCTTTCTTT. Encoded protein: CASSSQGGEAFF.

The rearrangement uses TRBV5-1 and TRBJ1-6; no definite D call. The CDR3 sequence is 13 residues long. Germline lookup yields CDR1 SGHRS and CDR2 YFSETQ. Trimming took off 5 bases at V and 7 bases at J, with 10 bases between the two ends. CDR3: CASRGKDNSPLHF. In DNA form, the CDR3 reads TGCGCCAGCAGGGGGAAAGACAATTCACCCCTCCACTTT.

The chain recombines TRBV28 with TRBJ1-1; 11 bases are shared with TRBD1. The V and J ends lost 5 bases and 4 bases, in that order; junction bases with no gene match: 6. Germline V gene lookup returns CDR1 MDHEN and CDR2 SYDVKM. This CDR3 has 15 amino acids. CDR3 nucleotides: TGTGCCAGCAGTCGGTGGGGGACAGGGGGCACTGAAGCTTTCTTT. Amino acids: CASSRWGTGGTEAFF.

J is TRBJ2-7 and V is TRBV5-1; 7 bases are shared with TRBD1. The CDR3 is made up of 14 amino acids. V gave up 4 bases and J gave up 5 bases; unmatched junction bases: 9. In germline, CDR1 is SGHRS, CDR2 YFSETQ. In nucleotides, the CDR3 is TGCGCCAGCAGCACGACAGGGCGTTGGGACGAGCAGTACTTC. Encoded protein: CASSTTGRWDEQYF.

The V call is TRBV7-2, the J call TRBJ2-3; D may be TRBD1 (7 bases). The V end was cut by 10 bases, the J end by 0 bases, with 14 bases between. Germline CDR1 is SGHTA and CDR2 is FQGNSA. This CDR3 is 14 amino acids long. The CDR3 spells CATSGGQSTDTQYF. The CDR3, as DNA: TGTGCCACGTCCGGGGGACAGAGCACAGATACGCAGTATTTT.